Below are 30 T cell receptor beta chains sequenced from a single sample in a study of T cells expressing NK-cell markers. TCRdb reanalyzed the 5' RACE reads, giving one entry per CDR3 protein sequence and no DNA. The sample table sets out 440,000 or so distinct CDR3 sequences. Material for sequencing was blood T cells: a sorted CD56 or NKG2C T cell subset, CD4+ or CD8+ T cells, or bulk PBMC T cells (not recorded which). These receptors all come from a woman aged 18 to 75 in good health.

The V gene is TRBV12-3 or TRBV12-4, the J gene TRBJ2-3; TCRdb gives TRBD1 as the D gene, but with no DNA this cannot be confirmed. The CDR3 runs 16 residues. The CDR3 region is CASRFSGDASTDTQYF.

CDR3 sequence reads: CASSYRGADEQFF. The genes are TRBV7-9 and TRBJ2-1. The length of the CDR3 is 13 residues. Germline values: CDR1 SEHNR, CDR2 FQNEAQ (reference sequence).

The rearrangement uses TRBV12-3 or TRBV12-4 and TRBJ1-5; TCRdb lists TRBD1, though no DNA is available to test this call. The CDR3 is made up of 15 amino acids. The CDR3 protein is CASSPQGSSNQPQHF.

The chain carries TRBV12-3 or TRBV12-4 and TRBJ2-1; the TCRdb call, TRBD1, lacks DNA for checking. The CDR3 covers 16 residues. The CDR3 is CASSLIPGQEQNEQFF.

This sequence joins TRBV7-9 and TRBJ1-5; TCRdb proposes TRBD1, but this gene call is untestable without DNA. This CDR3 spans 14 amino acids. Germline V gene sequence: CDR1 SEHNR, CDR2 FQNEAQ (reference sequence). CDR3 loop: CASSLTRTEGPQHF.

V gene TRBV4-3 combines with J gene TRBJ2-1; with no DNA, the TCRdb D assignment of TRBD2 cannot be verified. CDR3 length: 15 amino acids. Germline CDR1 and CDR2: LGHNA and YSLEER. This chain's CDR3 is CASSQGGSGGNEQFF.

CDR3 amino acids: CASSTDRLDEKLFF. The chain employs TRBV7-2 and TRBJ1-4; TCRdb indicates TRBD1, and absent DNA this call remains unverified. Germline CDR1 and CDR2: SGHTA and FQGNSA. This CDR3 contains 14 residues.

This sequence joins TRBV27 and TRBJ2-1. The CDR3 has 13 amino acids. The V gene's germline CDR1 is MNHEY and CDR2 SMNVEV (reference sequence). CDR3 protein: CASSFHQAWVEFF.

The V and J genes are TRBV28 and TRBJ1-5; TCRdb gives TRBD1 as the D gene, but with no DNA this cannot be confirmed. The length of the CDR3 is 13 residues. Germline CDR1 reads MDHEN; CDR2 reads SYDVKM. The CDR3 loop is CASRSPSNQPQHF.

This chain joins TRBV14 and TRBJ1-1. CDR1 is SGHDN, CDR2 FVKESK, per germline. CDR3 length: 13 residues. CDR3 region: CASSQQMNTEAFF.

This chain links TRBV15 with TRBJ2-1; TCRdb's D gene call, TRBD1, goes unchecked for lack of DNA. Looked up from germline, CDR1 is LNHNV and CDR2 is YYDKDF (reference sequence). The CDR3 length is 17 residues. CDR3 region: CATSRDGVPSSYNEQFF.

The chain employs TRBV30 and TRBJ1-1; lacking DNA, the TRBD1 call made by TCRdb goes unchecked. CDR3 size: 15 residues. CDR1 is GTSNPN and CDR2 is SVGIG in the germline V gene (reference sequence). Here the CDR3 reads CAWSAPGLGGTEAFF.

The V call is TRBV7-9, the J call TRBJ1-4; TCRdb's D call of TRBD1 is untestable without DNA. CDR1 is SEHNR and CDR2 is FQNEAQ in the germline V gene (reference sequence). The CDR3 totals 15 residues. CDR3 sequence reads: CASSLMKGGGEKLFF. The full variable domain, in which reference TRBV7-9 and TRBJ1-4 provide the parts outside the CDR3, is DTGVSQNPRHKITKRGQNVTFRCDPISEHNRLYWYRQTLGQGPEFLTYFQNEAQLEKSRLLSDRFSAERPKGSFSTLEIQRTEQGDSAMYLCASSLMKGGGEKLFFGSGTQLSVL.

This chain joins TRBV6-1 and TRBJ2-1; TCRdb names TRBD1, which stays unverified in the absence of DNA. The germline gives CDR1 MNHNS, CDR2 SASEGT. The CDR3 totals 14 residues. The CDR3 loop reads CASSFRGPSNEQFF.

The chain carries TRBV7-6 and TRBJ2-3; TCRdb gives TRBD1 as the D gene, but with no DNA this cannot be confirmed. This CDR3 is built from 13 residues. From germline, CDR1 is SGHVS and CDR2 FNYEAQ. CDR3 in amino acids: CASSSGGTDTQYF.

This chain uses TRBV12-3 or TRBV12-4 with TRBJ2-6; as DNA is missing, the TRBD2 call by TCRdb cannot be tested. The CDR3 has 17 amino acids. Here the CDR3 reads CASSLGDPRSGANVLTF.

The rearrangement links TRBV6-2 or TRBV6-3 to TRBJ2-2; no DNA is available, so the TRBD1 call from TCRdb remains unchecked. Germline loops: CDR1 MNHEY, CDR2 SVGEGT. CDR3 length equals 17 residues. CDR3 in amino acids: CASLVLNTGRRSGELFF.

Here the CDR3 reads CATSGHGSGRDMPYEQFF. V usage is TRBV24-1 and J usage is TRBJ2-1; lacking DNA, the TRBD2 call made by TCRdb goes unchecked. The germline gives CDR1 KGHDR, CDR2 SFDVKD. The CDR3 loop spans 18 amino acids.

The V gene is TRBV7-2, the J gene TRBJ2-1; TCRdb's D gene call, TRBD2, goes unchecked for lack of DNA. This CDR3 comprises 14 residues. Per the germline V gene, CDR1 is SGHTA and CDR2 is FQGNSA. CDR3 residues: CASSGGGLDNEQFF. Variable domain in full (rest from reference TRBV7-2 and TRBJ2-1): GAGVSQSPSNKVTEKGKDVELRCDPISGHTALYWYRQSLGQGLEFLIYFQGNSAPDKSGLPSDRFSAERTGGSVSTLTIQRTQQEDSAVYLCASSGGGLDNEQFFGPGTRLTVL.

The chain is built from TRBV24-1 and TRBJ2-2; no DNA is available, so the TRBD1 call from TCRdb remains unchecked. The CDR3 consists of 15 residues. CDR1 and CDR2 from the germline V gene are KGHDR and SFDVKD. The CDR3 loop reads CATSDLDRSLGELFF.

CDR3 residues: CSDGTGVTEAFF. The V and J genes are TRBV29-1 and TRBJ1-1; the D gene TCRdb calls, TRBD1, cannot be checked with no DNA. The CDR3 totals 12 residues. Germline V gene sequence: CDR1 SQVTM, CDR2 ANQGSEA.

V and J are TRBV15 and TRBJ1-1. This CDR3 comprises 14 residues. Germline CDR1 LNHNV, CDR2 YYDKDF (reference sequence). Here the CDR3 reads CATSRDSEAIQAFF. Together with reference TRBV15 and TRBJ1-1, the CDR3 gives the full variable domain: DAMVIQNPRYQVTQFGKPVTLSCSQTLNHNVMYWYQQKSSQAPKLLFHYYDKDFNNEADTPDNFQSRRPNTSFCFLDIRSPGLGDTAMYLCATSRDSEAIQAFFGQGTRLTVV.

The V call is TRBV25-1, the J call TRBJ1-2. The germline CDR1 and CDR2 sequences are MGHDK and SYGVNS. The CDR3 is 15 amino acids. The CDR3 sequence: CASRRTDGANYGYTF.

The rearrangement uses TRBV6-5 and TRBJ2-7. This CDR3 contains 13 residues. Germline V gene data show CDR1 as MNHEY and CDR2 as SVGAGI. The CDR3 here is CASSYGIRYEQYF.

This chain links TRBV7-2 with TRBJ2-5; TCRdb selects TRBD1, and the lack of DNA leaves this call unchecked. Germline V lookup: CDR1 SGHTA, CDR2 FQGNSA. The CDR3 has 14 amino acids. CDR3 region: CASSPRTGTETQYF.

The gene calls are TRBV12-3 or TRBV12-4 and TRBJ2-7; there is no DNA to check the TCRdb D call of TRBD2. This CDR3 is 13 amino acids long. CDR3 sequence: CASSRQGLDEQYF.

The CDR3 loop is CASSLSDRLAQYF. The J gene is TRBJ2-3, the V gene TRBV12-3 or TRBV12-4. The CDR3 extends over 13 amino acids.

This chain connects TRBV7-7 to TRBJ2-1; lacking DNA, the TRBD1 call made by TCRdb goes unchecked. This CDR3 is built from 13 residues. Germline CDR1 reads SSHAT; CDR2 reads FNYEAQ (reference sequence). This CDR3 is CASAGQGSTEQFF.

This chain joins TRBV2 and TRBJ1-1. The CDR3 totals 12 residues. CDR1 is SNHLY, CDR2 FYNNEI, per germline. CDR3 sequence: CASSEARIEAFF. The variable domain in full, completed from reference TRBV2 and TRBJ1-1, reads EPEVTQTPSHQVTQMGQEVILRCVPISNHLYFYWYRQILGQKVEFLVSFYNNEISEKSEIFDDQFSVERPDGSNFTLKIRSTKLEDSAMYFCASSEARIEAFFGQGTRLTVV.

The chain joins TRBV19 to TRBJ2-2; the D gene TCRdb calls, TRBD2, cannot be checked with no DNA. This CDR3 contains 17 residues. Germline V gene lookup returns CDR1 LNHDA and CDR2 SQIVND (reference sequence). The CDR3 protein is CASSITTSGGMTGELFF.